This T cell receptor beta chain was retrieved from a study of CD8 T cells in Susac syndrome. Overall study results and limits: A relatively small number of individuals underwent TCR sequencing and HLA analysis.

The authors reverse transcribed roughly 0.5 to 1 ug RNA with random hexamers. TCRdb reprocessed the immunoSEQ multiplex PCR reads via MiXCR and lists one record per CDR3 protein. The table records around 45,000 distinct CDR3 sequences, 93% of them present only once. The CDR3 runs to 14 residues. With V trimmed by 0 bases and J by 5 bases, 3 bases remained unmatched. Germline V gives CDR1 SGHVS, CDR2 FNYEAQ. Negative isolation was used for CD8+ and CD4+ T cells and FACS enrichment for TEMRA cells. Concerning this clonotype itself: Antigen specificity is unknown.

This chain joins TRBV7-6 and TRBJ2-7, with 8 positions matching TRBD1. The TCR was taken from a human donor in good health. Specimen: CD8+ T cells from PBMCs. The CDR3 here is CASSLATGADEQYF. The CDR3 bases are TGTGCCAGCAGCTTAGCGACAGGGGCTGACGAGCAGTACTTC.